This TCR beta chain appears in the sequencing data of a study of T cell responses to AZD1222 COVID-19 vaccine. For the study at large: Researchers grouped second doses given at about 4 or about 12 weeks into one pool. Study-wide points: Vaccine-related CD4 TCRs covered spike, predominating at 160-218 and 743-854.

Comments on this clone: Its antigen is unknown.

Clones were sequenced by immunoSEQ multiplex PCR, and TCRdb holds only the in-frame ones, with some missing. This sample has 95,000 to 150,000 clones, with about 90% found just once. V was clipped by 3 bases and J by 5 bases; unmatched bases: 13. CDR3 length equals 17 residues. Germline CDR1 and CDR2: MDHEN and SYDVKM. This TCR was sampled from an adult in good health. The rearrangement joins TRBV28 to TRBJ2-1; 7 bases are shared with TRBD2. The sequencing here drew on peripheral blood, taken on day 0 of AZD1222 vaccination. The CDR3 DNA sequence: TGTGCCAGCAGTTTTCGGATAAGCGCTAGCGGCGACAATGAGCAGTTCTTC. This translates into CASSFRISASGDNEQFF.